The present T cell receptor (beta chain) was sequenced within a study of shared clonotypes between healthy human individuals. Study results and caveats: Shared across a few donors were approximately 5% of the naive CD4 clonotypes.

For this clone: The antigen remains undetermined. One end of the junction does not line up with germline, which may come from a read error.

Repertoires were generated with immunoSEQ multiplex PCR, while TCRdb's copy carries only in-frame clones and drops some. The sample includes about 1.5 million clones, 95% to 99% of them seen just once. The CDR3 is 16 amino acids. This chain joins TRBV23-1 and TRBJ2-7, with D tentatively TRBD1 (5 bases). TRBV23-1 falls under the ORF class, with uncertain function. This TCR was sampled from a young man in good health. Sequencing was performed on naive CD4+ T cells sorted from blood. Indicated subset: CD45RA+ positively selected. CDR3 loop: CANSQSHRGGHYEQYF. The CDR3 DNA follows: TGCGCCAACAGTCAATCTCATAGGGGCGGCCACTACGAGCAGTACTTC.